One TCR beta chain is described in this entry. There is no known antigen for this receptor. Base qualities are not at hand, and no much larger clone is one base apart. TCRbeta CDR3 regions were amplified from genomic DNA by means of the immunoSEQ Assay, a bias-controlled multiplex PCR. The study's own analysis went as follows. Nucleated cell counts per sample were estimated from amplification of reference gene primers within the assay. To quantify the absolute abundance of each unique TCRbeta CDR3 rearrangement, sequence reads were collapsed and filtered. For each sample, productive Simpson clonality was calculated as the square root of Simpson's diversity index across productive rearrangements. Entries here come from immuneACCESS through TCRdb and include only in-frame sequences with V and J called. Some clones fail to appear in such tables; in the studies checked, an unresolved V gene covers under half of the shortfall, and the cause of the remainder is unknown. The DNA was the basis for D and trimming; V, J and clone size are from that table. The sample records some 370,000 clones, nearly 90% of which are singletons. The biggest ten clones account for 5% to 8.5% of the sample.

The data are from a study of blood T cell repertoires in COVID-19 (TCRdb year 2020). For the study in its entirety: Collaborator samples came from the United States, Italy and Spain and covered acute and convalescent phases of COVID-19. The material from the prospective study consisted of cDNA or gDNA derived from T cells, B-cell-depleted T cells, or PBMCs. The dataset comprised deeply sampled blood TCRbeta repertoires from subjects exposed to, actively infected with, or recovered from COVID-19. The repertoires were released in a freely available public database meant as a resource for research on the immune response to SARS-CoV-2. The samples were drawn from the first 160 participants of the ongoing ImmuneRACE study and from under 1,500 subjects provided by 6 global collaborators. A de-identified subject ID, COVID-19 status, age in years and sex were almost always included in the sample metadata. HLA class I and class II types, where available, came from metadata supplied by the sample provider rather than from assay-based typing.

CDR3 length: 15 amino acids, cysteine to phenylalanine. The retained sequence is limited to the CDR3, 45 bases, with the frame set at the first base. CDR1 and CDR2, per the germline V gene, are SGHRS and YFSETQ. V loses 4 bases at its end and J loses 8 bases; junction bases beyond the gene matches: 14. The investigation overall reported the following: How much clinical and demographic metadata was included differed by source and by participant, and the metadata was provided uncurated.

Collaborating institutions collected whole blood in K2EDTA tubes following their own protocols. For TCRbeta analysis, collaborators shipped samples in one of three forms: frozen whole blood, isolated PBMCs, or DNA extracted from either of those sample types. The material sequenced was peripheral blood. The chain is made from TRBV5-1 and TRBJ1-2, with TRBD1 matching 7 junction bases. The clonotype originates from a man between 18 and 35 years old with active or convalescent COVID-19. CDR3 sequence: CASSPFETGTGGYTF. In nucleotides, the sequence is TGCGCCAGCAGCCCATTTGAGACAGGGACGGGCGGCTACACCTTC. The variable domain in full, with residues beyond the CDR3 obtained from the reference TRBV5-1 and TRBJ1-2 genes, is KAGVTQTPRYLIKTRGQQVTLSCSPISGHRSVSWYQQTPGQGLQFLFEYFSETQRNKGNFPGRFSGRQFSNSRSEMNVSTLELGDSALYLCASSPFETGTGGYTFGSGTRLTVV.